The present T cell receptor delta chain was sequenced within a study of gamma-delta T cells after stem cell transplantation. TCRdb redid clone calling on the RT-PCR reads using CATT. This table has several hundred delta-chain clones, 2.1% appearing once. This clone was found a few times. TCRdb attributes to this sequence the protein of a much larger clone, which differs from the DNA translation at residue 7; a read error is likely, and the protein displayed is translated from the DNA. This clonotype was obtained from a human donor. It is not recorded whose cells these are; they may come from a transplant donor. Material: gamma-delta T cells.

The CDR3 coding sequence is TGTGCTCTTTTTTCTTGGTCTCCTACTGGGGGATACACACTGACAGCACAACTCTTCTTT. Translated: CALFSWSPTGGYTLTAQLFF. The rearrangement uses TRDV1 and TRDJ2, with 12 bases matching TRDD3. CDR1 is TSWWSYY and CDR2 is QGS in the germline V gene. The CDR3 runs to 20 residues. Germline trimming cut 8 bases from V and 3 bases from J; bases unmatched to any gene: 19.